These 20 T cell receptor beta chains share one sample of origin, sequenced in a study of blood T cell repertoires in COVID-19 (dated by TCRdb to 2020 to 2021). Library construction relied on the immunoSEQ multiplex PCR assay. Held by TCRdb, this immuneACCESS table contains in-frame sequences only and omits some clones. Under half of the omission traces to an unresolved V gene where checked; the cause of the rest is unknown. In this sample the table shows 190,000 or so clones, more than 70% of which occur a single time. Of the sample, approximately 8.1% falls within the top ten clones. Sequencing used PBMCs or T cells enriched from blood (not recorded which). Receptors were obtained from a woman aged 18-29 years who had recovered from COVID-19.

The chain uses TRBV19 and TRBJ2-2; D not certain. CDR1 is LNHDA, CDR2 SQIVND, per germline (reference sequence). V dropped 5 bases and J dropped 6 bases, with 10 bases sitting between them. The CDR3 spans 13 residues. The chain's CDR3 is CASSSWSAGELFF. CDR3 nucleotide sequence: TGTGCCAGTAGTTCTTGGTCGGCCGGGGAGCTGTTTTTT. The complete variable domain, with remaining parts taken from reference TRBV19 and TRBJ2-2, reads DGGITQSPKYLFRKEGQNVTLSCEQNLNHDAMYWYRQDPGQGLRLIYYSQIVNDFQKGDIAEGYSVSREKKESFPLTVTSAQKNPTAFYLCASSSWSAGELFFGEGSRLTVL.

The chain couples TRBV7-2 to TRBJ2-1; tentative D call: TRBD2 (5 bases). The CDR3 sequence is 14 residues long. Trimming took 3 bases from V and 2 from J, leaving 8 bases between them. Germline assignment: CDR1 SGHTA and CDR2 FQGNSA. CDR3 protein: CASSFAGTYNEQFF. For the CDR3, the DNA is TGTGCCAGCAGCTTTGCGGGTACCTACAATGAGCAGTTCTTC. The full variable domain, its missing parts supplied by reference TRBV7-2 and TRBJ2-1, is GAGVSQSPSNKVTEKGKDVELRCDPISGHTALYWYRQSLGQGLEFLIYFQGNSAPDKSGLPSDRFSAERTGGSVSTLTIQRTQQEDSAVYLCASSFAGTYNEQFFGPGTRLTVL.

The chain has TRBV19 and TRBJ1-1, with a tentative D call TRBD1 (5 bases). The V end lost 5 bases, the J end lost 4 bases, and 20 bases lay between the germline ends. The CDR3 is 16 amino acids. CDR1 and CDR2 (germline): LNHDA, SQIVND (reference sequence). DNA for the CDR3: TGTGCCAGTAGTTTACGGAAGACAGCGCCGGGCACTGAAGCTTTCTTT. Amino acid sequence: CASSLRKTAPGTEAFF.

The chain recombines TRBV6-2 or TRBV6-3 with TRBJ1-5, with 7 bases identical to TRBD1. Looked up from germline, CDR1 is MNHEY and CDR2 is SVGEGT. Germline trimming cut 2 bases from V and 4 bases from J; bases unmatched to any gene: 11. The CDR3 runs to 17 residues. CDR3 loop: CASSYIGTEPRNQPQHF. CDR3 bases: TGTGCCAGCAGTTACATCGGGACAGAACCACGAAATCAGCCCCAGCATTTT.

V is TRBV7-9 and J is TRBJ2-5; D gene uncertain. The CDR3 extends over 16 amino acids. V was pared by 5 bases and J by 4 bases, with 20 bases between. From germline, CDR1 is SEHNR and CDR2 FQNEAQ (reference sequence). The CDR3 region is CASSPRHHPQGETQYF. In DNA form, the CDR3 reads TGTGCCAGCAGCCCGCGACATCACCCGCAAGGAGAGACCCAGTACTTC.

This chain connects TRBV28 to TRBJ1-5; 10 bases are a match to TRBD1. This CDR3 has 15 amino acids. CDR1 is MDHEN, CDR2 SYDVKM, per germline. V lost 5 bases, J lost 5 bases, and 6 bases stayed unmatched. The CDR3 coding sequence is TGTGCCAGCAGTCCGGGACAGGGGCCCGATCAGCCCCAGCATTTT. It yields the protein CASSPGQGPDQPQHF. Combining the CDR3 with reference TRBV28 and TRBJ1-5 gives the whole variable domain DVKVTQSSRYLVKRTGEKVFLECVQDMDHENMFWYRQDPGLGLRLIYFSYDVKMKEKGDIPEGYSVSREKKERFSLILESASTNQTSMYLCASSPGQGPDQPQHFGDGTRLSIL.

This clone was counted a few times. The chain has TRBV15 and TRBJ1-3, with D perhaps matching TRBD1 (5 bases). The CDR3 runs 16 residues. V was cut by 0 bases and J by 1 base, with 10 bases left in between. CDR1 and CDR2 (germline): LNHNV, YYDKDF (reference sequence). CDR3 bases: TGTGCCACCAGCAGAGATCGGGGGGAATCTGGAAACACCATATATTTT. Protein: CATSRDRGESGNTIYF.

The rearrangement uses TRBV2 and TRBJ2-3; perhaps TRBD1 as D (6 bases). V was shortened by 8 bases and J by 2 bases, with 17 bases between the two germline ends. Germline V gives CDR1 SNHLY, CDR2 FYNNEI. CDR3 length: 15 amino acids. The CDR3 coding sequence is TGTGCCAGCCAAACAGGGCCCTCAAACACAGATACGCAGTATTTT. Its translation: CASQTGPSNTDTQYF.

The chain is built from TRBV24-1 and TRBJ2-3, with TRBD1 identical over 7 bases. V dropped 6 bases and J dropped 10; count of bases not matched to a gene: 9. This CDR3 is 13 amino acids long. Germline loops: CDR1 KGHDR, CDR2 SFDVKD. The CDR3 region is CATSPHGQESQYF. CDR3 coding DNA: TGTGCCACCAGTCCCCACGGACAGGAATCGCAGTATTTT.

This chain joins TRBV28 and TRBJ2-7; 9 bases match TRBD1. V lost 4 bases to trimming and J lost 7 bases; unmatched junction nucleotides: 11. The CDR3 is made up of 15 amino acids. Germline assignment: CDR1 MDHEN and CDR2 SYDVKM. The CDR3 sequence is CASSWAGTGKVEQYF. The CDR3 nucleotides read TGTGCCAGCAGTTGGGCCGGGACAGGGAAAGTAGAGCAGTACTTC.

With regard to this clone: One junction end does not reproduce the germline sequence, and a read error may be involved. This sequence joins TRBV2 and TRBJ2-1; 8 bases are shared with TRBD2. From germline, CDR1 is SNHLY and CDR2 FYNNEI. The CDR3 runs to 15 residues. The CDR3 region has the DNA TGTGCCAGCAGGGAAGGGACTAGCTCCTACAATGAGCAGTTCTTC. The encoded protein is CASREGTSSYNEQFF. The full variable domain, with the rest looked up from reference TRBV2 and TRBJ2-1, is EPEVTQTPSHQVTQMGQEVILRCVPISNHLYFYWYRQILGQKVEFLVSFYNNEISEKSEIFDDQFSVERPDGSNFTLKIRSTKLEDSAMYFCASREGTSSYNEQFFGPGTRLTVL.

The chain couples TRBV11-2 to TRBJ2-1; TRBD2 aligns across 8 bases. The CDR3 is made up of 14 amino acids. Germline CDR1 SGHAT, CDR2 FQNNGV. Trimming at V came to 1 base and at J to 4 bases, leaving 0 bases not matched to a gene. The CDR3 DNA reads TGTGCCAGCAGCTTAGCGGGGGGGTACAATGAGCAGTTCTTC. It codes for CASSLAGGYNEQFF.

The chain links TRBV5-6 to TRBJ1-5; 11 bases align to TRBD1. The ends lost 4 bases at V and 5 bases at J; junction bases unmatched: 5. From germline, CDR1 is SGHDT and CDR2 YYEEEE. CDR3 length: 15 amino acids. Written as DNA, the CDR3 is TGTGCCAGCAGCCTCTGGGACAGGGGGTATCAGCCCCAGCATTTT. Protein sequence: CASSLWDRGYQPQHF. The entire variable domain, with the rest obtained from reference TRBV5-6 and TRBJ1-5, is as follows: DAGVTQSPTHLIKTRGQQVTLRCSPKSGHDTVSWYQQALGQGPQFIFQYYEEEERQRGNFPDRFSGHQFPNYSSELNVNALLLGDSALYLCASSLWDRGYQPQHFGDGTRLSIL.

V gene TRBV6-5 combines with J gene TRBJ1-1; 7 nucleotides agree with TRBD1. The CDR3 spans 16 residues. Germline assignment: CDR1 MNHEY and CDR2 SVGAGI. V shed 2 bases and J 10 bases; nucleotides not matched to a gene: 16. The CDR3 nucleotides are TGTGCCAGCAGTTACGTGGCAGGGGGGCCCCTAGCCGGAGCTTTCTTT. It translates to CASSYVAGGPLAGAFF.

V usage is TRBV29-1 and J usage is TRBJ1-1, with D tentatively TRBD1 (5 bases). The CDR3 consists of 13 residues. Germline CDR1 is SQVTM and CDR2 is ANQGSEA. V lost 6 bases and J lost 4, with 15 bases in between. CDR3 DNA: TGCAGCGTCGCGTATATCCAGGGCACTGAAGCTTTCTTT. This sequence encodes CSVAYIQGTEAFF. Variable domain in full (rest from reference TRBV29-1 and TRBJ1-1): SAVISQKPSRDICQRGTSLTIQCQVDSQVTMMFWYRQQPGQSLTLIATANQGSEATYESGFVIDKFPISRPNLTFSTLTVSNMSPEDSSIYLCSVAYIQGTEAFFGQGTRLTVV.

This chain links TRBV21-1 with TRBJ2-1; whether TRBD1, the table's D call, matches the DNA was not checked. TRBV21-1 is flagged as a pseudogene. The CDR3 is made up of 16 amino acids. This CDR3 reads CASSKAGKGVDNEQFF. The DNA for the CDR3 is TGTGCCAGCAGCAAAGCAGGAAAGGGGGTGGACAATGAGCAGTTCTTC.

This rearrangement joins TRBV7-9 to TRBJ2-7, with D tentatively TRBD1 (6 bases). CDR1 SEHNR and CDR2 FQNEAQ come from the germline V gene (reference sequence). V dropped 5 bases and J dropped 2 bases, with 7 bases sitting between them. The CDR3 has 12 residues. CDR3 amino acids: CASSGQTYEQYF. CDR3 bases: TGTGCCAGCAGCGGACAGACCTACGAGCAGTACTTC. The complete variable domain, with remaining parts taken from reference TRBV7-9 and TRBJ2-7, reads DTGVSQNPRHKITKRGQNVTFRCDPISEHNRLYWYRQTLGQGPEFLTYFQNEAQLEKSRLLSDRFSAERPKGSFSTLEIQRTEQGDSAMYLCASSGQTYEQYFGPGTRLTVT.

The genes are TRBV28 and TRBJ1-5; D is perhaps TRBD1 (5 bases). CDR1 MDHEN and CDR2 SYDVKM come from the germline V gene. V was clipped by 5 bases and J by 1 base, with 15 bases between them. The CDR3 consists of 16 residues. The CDR3, as DNA: TGTGCCAGCAGTGCCGAACAGGCCCCCAGCAATCAGCCCCAGCATTTT. Its translation: CASSAEQAPSNQPQHF. Using reference TRBV28 and TRBJ1-5 for the parts outside the CDR3, the full variable domain is DVKVTQSSRYLVKRTGEKVFLECVQDMDHENMFWYRQDPGLGLRLIYFSYDVKMKEKGDIPEGYSVSREKKERFSLILESASTNQTSMYLCASSAEQAPSNQPQHFGDGTRLSIL.

The DNA for the CDR3 is TGTGCCAGCAGCTTACGGGACTACAATGAAAAACTGTTTTTT. Translation: CASSLRDYNEKLFF. The chain has TRBV7-9 and TRBJ1-4, with D perhaps matching TRBD1 (5 bases). V was trimmed by 2 bases and J by 5 bases, leaving 9 bases between them. CDR3 length: 14 residues. Germline-derived CDR1 and CDR2 are SEHNR and FQNEAQ (reference sequence).

The CDR3 sequence: CASSQDRQGIFTLYF. Here the CDR3 DNA reads TGTGCCAGCAGCCAAGATCGACAGGGCATATTTACCTTATATTTT. The chain couples TRBV4-2 to TRBJ1-3, with 7 bases aligning to TRBD1. The CDR3 contains 15 residues. V was pared by 0 bases and J by 14 bases, with 13 bases of the junction left unmatched. Germline values: CDR1 LGHNA, CDR2 YNFKEQ.